This T cell receptor (beta chain) was recovered during a study of monozygotic twins with inflammatory bowel disease. Two nested PCRs, of around 16 and 10 cycles, processed TCRalpha and TCRbeta cDNA. TCRdb derives one entry per CDR3 protein from the 5' RACE reads, leaving out DNA. The sample includes 150,000 to 200,000 distinct CDR3 sequences. In regard to this clonotype: Its antigen is unknown.

This CDR3 has 20 residues. In germline, CDR1 is KGHDR, CDR2 SFDVKD. Study results and limitations: Differing T cell subtypes remained indistinguishable.

The TCR originated in a human donor with ulcerative colitis or Crohn's disease, or a healthy co-twin of an affected twin (not recorded which). The chain employs TRBV24-1 and TRBJ2-3; TCRdb's assignment of TRBD2 cannot be checked, as there is no DNA. The specimen sequenced was blood. CDR3 residues: CATSDPGLAGEVFGTDTQYF.